These 17 T cell receptor beta chains came from one sample sequenced in a study of shared clonotypes between healthy human individuals. Profiled with immunoSEQ multiplex PCR; TCRdb holds only in-frame clones, not every one. The sample consists of about 2.4 million clones, roughly 93% of them appearing once. The sample was naive CD4+ T cells from PBMCs. The subset denotes: CD45RA+ positively selected. These receptors were obtained from a man younger than 30 in good health. Some clones in this sample may be carry-over from other donors' samples.

This chain uses TRBV19 with TRBJ1-2; 10 nucleotides align to TRBD1. This CDR3 region has 16 residues. V lost 3 bases and J lost 2; bases outside the gene matches: 6. Germline CDR1 and CDR2: LNHDA and SQIVND (reference sequence). CDR3 region: CASSIWTGGRNYGYTF. CDR3 sequence (DNA): TGTGCCAGTAGTATTTGGACAGGGGGAAGGAACTATGGCTACACCTTC. Variable domain in full (rest from reference TRBV19 and TRBJ1-2): DGGITQSPKYLFRKEGQNVTLSCEQNLNHDAMYWYRQDPGQGLRLIYYSQIVNDFQKGDIAEGYSVSREKKESFPLTVTSAQKNPTAFYLCASSIWTGGRNYGYTFGSGTRLTVV.

Details on this clone: The sample has other DNA sequences that encode this CDR3 too. This chain connects TRBV29-1 to TRBJ1-1, with D perhaps matching TRBD1 (5 bases). This CDR3 has 11 residues. Germline lookup yields CDR1 SQVTM and CDR2 ANQGSEA. Trimming took off 7 bases at V and 0 bases at J, with 6 bases between the two ends. The CDR3 reads CSATVNTEAFF. The CDR3 bases are TGCAGCGCGACAGTGAACACTGAAGCTTTCTTT.

This clone appeared once. The same CDR3 arises from other DNA sequences in this sample as well. This chain links TRBV5-1 with TRBJ1-1; perhaps TRBD1 as D (5 bases). The CDR3 length is 15 residues. V dropped 4 bases and J dropped 4 bases, with 17 bases sitting between them. From germline, CDR1 is SGHRS and CDR2 YFSETQ. In DNA form, the CDR3 reads TGCGCCAGCAGCCCACCGGGGCAGGGCAGCACTGAAGCTTTCTTT. This sequence encodes CASSPPGQGSTEAFF.

The chain recombines TRBV15 with TRBJ1-2; D gene unclear. Germline V gene lookup returns CDR1 LNHNV and CDR2 YYDKDF (reference sequence). This CDR3 is built from 15 residues. Deletions cut 1 base from V and 2 bases from J, with 11 bases between. The CDR3 sequence: CATSRGRTGNYGYTF. The CDR3 region has the DNA TGTGCCACCAGCAGAGGTCGAACGGGGAACTATGGCTACACCTTC.

V gene TRBV30 combines with J gene TRBJ2-2; possibly TRBD1 for D (5 bases). Germline V gene data show CDR1 as GTSNPN and CDR2 as SVGIG (reference sequence). V was shortened by 6 bases and J by 4 bases, with 15 bases between the two germline ends. The CDR3 is 14 residues long. The CDR3 sequence is CACKSDQGTGELFF. DNA for the CDR3: TGTGCCTGTAAAAGTGATCAGGGCACCGGGGAGCTGTTTTTT.

The CDR3 DNA sequence: TGTGCCAGCAGCCGGACAGGTGTCCACGAGCAGTACTTC. Translated, it gives CASSRTGVHEQYF. The chain employs TRBV7-3 and TRBJ2-7; 7 bases map to TRBD1. The germline V gene has CDR1 SGHTA and CDR2 FQGTGA. Germline trimming cut 5 bases from V and 5 bases from J; bases unmatched to any gene: 6. The length of the CDR3 is 13 residues.

This chain links TRBV5-6 with TRBJ1-6; D call uncertain. V was trimmed by 2 bases and J by 7 bases, leaving 10 bases between them. The germline CDR1 and CDR2 sequences are SGHDT and YYEEEE. CDR3 length: 14 residues. In nucleotides, the CDR3 is TGTGCCAGCAGCTTTCGCGGTGTCAATTCACCCCTCCACTTT. This translates into CASSFRGVNSPLHF. The full variable domain, in which reference TRBV5-6 and TRBJ1-6 provide the parts outside the CDR3, is DAGVTQSPTHLIKTRGQQVTLRCSPKSGHDTVSWYQQALGQGPQFIFQYYEEEERQRGNFPDRFSGHQFPNYSSELNVNALLLGDSALYLCASSFRGVNSPLHFGNGTRLTVT.

A single count supports this clone. The gene calls are TRBV5-6 and TRBJ2-1; 9 positions match TRBD2. Unmatched junction bases numbered 7, after V lost 4 bases and J lost 5 bases. This CDR3 is 15 amino acids long. CDR1 is SGHDT and CDR2 is YYEEEE in the germline V gene. The CDR3 DNA reads TGTGCCAGCAGCGAAGGGACTAGCTTCAACAATGAGCAGTTCTTC. Protein sequence: CASSEGTSFNNEQFF.

V and J are TRBV9 and TRBJ1-2; 9 bases align to TRBD1. CDR3 length: 14 residues. Germline V lookup: CDR1 SGDLS, CDR2 YYNGEE. Trimming removed 0 bases from V and 5 bases from J; junction bases left unmatched: 2. The CDR3 DNA is TGTGCCAGCAGCGTAGTAGGGACAGGGTATGGCTACACCTTC. Protein: CASSVVGTGYGYTF.

A single count supports this clone. Other DNA sequences in this sample translate to the same CDR3. The chain links TRBV5-1 to TRBJ2-7; D is ambiguous. CDR1 is SGHRS, CDR2 YFSETQ, per germline. Trimming shortened V by 0 bases and J by 2 bases, and 9 bases separated the two germline ends. CDR3 length: 14 amino acids. CDR3 bases: TGCGCCAGCAGCTTGGAGGGCAGGACCTACGAGCAGTACTTC. Its translation: CASSLEGRTYEQYF.

This sequence joins TRBV9 and TRBJ2-3; tentative D call: TRBD1 (5 bases). The germline CDR1 and CDR2 sequences are SGDLS and YYNGEE. V lost 4 bases and J 0 bases, leaving 12 bases between the germline ends. The CDR3 has 15 residues. CDR3 bases: TGTGCCAGCAGCTCAGGGCATACTAGCACAGATACGCAGTATTTT. Translating gives CASSSGHTSTDTQYF.

The chain recombines TRBV9 with TRBJ2-5; 10 bases line up with TRBD2. The V gene's germline CDR1 is SGDLS and CDR2 YYNGEE. Losses at the gene ends were 3 bases for V and 4 bases for J; bases not matched to a gene: 3. The CDR3 contains 14 residues. CDR3 amino acids: CASSDSGRTETQYF. The CDR3 DNA reads TGTGCCAGCAGCGATAGCGGGAGGACAGAGACCCAGTACTTC.

V gene TRBV5-1 combines with J gene TRBJ2-1; 10 bases are a match to TRBD2. V trimming: 0 bases; J trimming: 10 bases; junction bases outside the gene matches: 13. There are 17 residues in the CDR3. Germline V CDR1 and CDR2: SGHRS, YFSETQ. The DNA of the CDR3 is TGCGCCAGCAGCTTGGCCCGGCTAGCGGGAGTTGCATGGGAGCAGTTCTTC. This gives the protein CASSLARLAGVAWEQFF.

The chain recombines TRBV5-1 with TRBJ1-1; 7 bases map to TRBD1. CDR1 and CDR2 from the germline V gene are SGHRS and YFSETQ. The CDR3 has 16 amino acids. Trimming cost V 2 bases and J 1 base; bases outside gene matches: 8. The CDR3 sequence is CASSFSGTVANTEAFF. CDR3 in DNA: TGCGCCAGCAGCTTTTCCGGGACAGTGGCGAACACTGAAGCTTTCTTT.

The chain couples TRBV19 to TRBJ2-4; no firm D call. With 0 bases removed from V and 1 base from J, the gap between germline ends came to 16 bases. Germline CDR1 reads LNHDA; CDR2 reads SQIVND (reference sequence). The CDR3 totals 18 residues. The CDR3 DNA sequence: TGTGCCAGTAGTATAGAAAGCTCTGTCCGGTGGGCCAAAAACATTCAGTACTTC. Protein product: CASSIESSVRWAKNIQYF.

This chain uses TRBV2 with TRBJ2-6; D ambiguous. This CDR3 spans 15 amino acids. V dropped 6 bases and J dropped 1 base, with 10 bases sitting between them. Germline V gene sequence: CDR1 SNHLY, CDR2 FYNNEI. CDR3 region: CASRTDASGANVLTF. The CDR3 coding sequence is TGTGCCAGCAGGACGGATGCATCTGGGGCCAACGTCCTGACTTTC.

As to this clone: At the DNA level, this CDR3 is encoded by other sequences in the same sample as well. The V gene is TRBV5-1, the J gene TRBJ2-7; TRBD1 matches at 10 bases. Germline trimming cut 3 bases from V and 2 bases from J; bases unmatched to any gene: 5. Germline CDR1 reads SGHRS; CDR2 reads YFSETQ. The CDR3 covers 15 residues. CDR3 sequence (DNA): TGCGCCAGCAGCTCAACCGGGACAGGGGCCTACGAGCAGTACTTC. This codes for CASSSTGTGAYEQYF.